What follows describes a single T cell receptor beta chain. As originally analysed: Amplifying reference gene primers gave estimates of nucleated cell counts. The data were produced by immunoSEQ multiplex PCR, yet TCRdb's version contains in-frame clones alone and is incomplete. The DNA was the basis for D and trimming; V, J and clone size are from that table. The sample shows 80,000 or so clones, about 89% of them seen only once. This sample stems from a study of blood T cell repertoires in COVID-19. For the study at large: COVID-19 samples, acute and convalescent, were from the United States, Italy and Spain. In each case, the material was cDNA or gDNA derived from T cells, B-cell-depleted T cells, or PBMCs.

The CDR3 loop spans 14 amino acids. V was clipped by 5 bases and J by 3 bases, with 9 bases between them. In germline, CDR1 is KGHDR, CDR2 SFDVKD. The chain carries TRBV24-1 and TRBJ2-2; D perhaps matches TRBD2 (6 bases). The receptor was isolated from a woman in her sixties with acute or convalescent COVID-19. The sample comprised peripheral blood. CDR3 region: CATSVSGDTGELFF. The CDR3 DNA sequence: TGTGCCACCAGTGTGTCGGGGGACACCGGGGAGCTGTTTTTT.